This T cell receptor beta chain was captured by sequencing in a study of cytomegalovirus exposure and HLA in healthy donors. Whole-study findings and limits: What a later analysis reportedly showed was that an Asian-associated ancestry cluster had fewer N-insertions than the approximately 700-donor mean.

About this clone: What it recognizes is unknown.

The PCR contained 60 Vbeta and 13 Jbeta primers. Sequenced by immunoSEQ multiplex PCR; TCRdb stores in-frame clones only, minus some. The sample holds about 140,000 clones, roughly 62% seen once. The study sampled nominally healthy donors, though unrecorded immune exposures were likely. CDR1 is MNHNY, CDR2 SVGAGI, per germline (reference sequence). The CDR3 totals 14 residues. This chain links TRBV6-6 with TRBJ2-5, with no clear D. Judging by the DNA end, TRBJ2-7 fits better; the J call may be wrong. Sequenced input: PBMCs. The clonotype originates from a male donor in good health and CMV-seronegative. This CDR3 is CASSSPGESYEQYF. DNA of the CDR3: TGTGCCAGCAGTTCCCCGGGTGAGTCCTACGAGCAGTACTTC.